Each of the 26 T cell receptor beta chains below was sequenced from the same sample in a study of T cell responses to AZD1222 COVID-19 vaccine. Sequenced by immunoSEQ multiplex PCR; TCRdb stores in-frame clones only, minus some. In the table there are 90,000 to 120,000 clones, 92% of which are singletons. The sample was peripheral blood, taken 28 days after the second AZD1222 dose. These receptors were obtained from an adult who received the AZD1222 COVID-19 vaccine.

CDR3 residues: CASTEQRPGKLFF. The CDR3 nucleotides are TGTGCCAGTACAGAGCAGAGGCCTGGAAAACTGTTTTTT. This rearrangement joins TRBV19 to TRBJ1-4; D gene unclear. Germline lookup yields CDR1 LNHDA and CDR2 SQIVND (reference sequence). The V end lost 7 bases, the J end lost 10 bases, and 16 bases lay between the germline ends. The CDR3 spans 13 residues.

This sequence joins TRBV19 and TRBJ1-5, with 9 bases fitting TRBD1. Germline CDR1 and CDR2: LNHDA and SQIVND (reference sequence). This CDR3 comprises 15 residues. V was clipped by 5 bases and J by 6 bases; unmatched bases: 8. In DNA, the CDR3 is TGTGCCAGTAGTGCCCGACAGGGGGGGATTCAGCCCCAGCATTTT. Its translation: CASSARQGGIQPQHF. Supplemented by reference TRBV19 and TRBJ1-5, the full variable domain reads DGGITQSPKYLFRKEGQNVTLSCEQNLNHDAMYWYRQDPGQGLRLIYYSQIVNDFQKGDIAEGYSVSREKKESFPLTVTSAQKNPTAFYLCASSARQGGIQPQHFGDGTRLSIL.

The rearrangement links TRBV6-5 to TRBJ1-5; tentative D call: TRBD1 (6 bases). This CDR3 comprises 16 residues. V lost 4 bases to trimming and J lost 1 base, with 14 bases between them. Germline V gene lookup returns CDR1 MNHEY and CDR2 SVGAGI. CDR3 bases: TGTGCCAGCAGTTTAGCGGGGGGCTTGAGCAATCAGCCCCAGCATTTT. Amino acids: CASSLAGGLSNQPQHF.

The chain recombines TRBV30 with TRBJ1-1; D uncertain. The CDR3 is 11 amino acids. Germline-derived CDR1 and CDR2 are GTSNPN and SVGIG (reference sequence). The germline V and J ends were trimmed by 5 bases and 1 base, with 5 bases remaining between them. DNA of the CDR3: TGTGCCTGGGGGAAGAACACTGAAGCTTTCTTT. Amino acids: CAWGKNTEAFF.

The genes are TRBV24-1 and TRBJ2-1, with 9 bases fitting TRBD2. Germline CDR1 is KGHDR and CDR2 is SFDVKD. The CDR3 length is 17 residues. V shed 1 base, J shed 10 bases, and the junction held 13 bases outside the gene matches. The CDR3 spells CATSDFGISGGSGEQFF. In nucleotides, the CDR3 is TGTGCCACCAGTGATTTCGGGATCAGCGGGGGGTCGGGGGAGCAGTTCTTC.

In its sample, this clone was seen once. The rearrangement links TRBV15 to TRBJ2-5; 8 positions match TRBD2. CDR3 length equals 15 residues. The germline V gene has CDR1 LNHNV and CDR2 YYDKDF (reference sequence). After removal of 0 bases from V and 4 bases from J, the junction contained 4 bases not matched to a gene. The CDR3 is CATSRDPGRGETQYF. The CDR3 region has the DNA TGTGCCACCAGCAGAGATCCCGGGAGGGGAGAGACCCAGTACTTC.

V is TRBV10-3 and J is TRBJ1-4; D unresolved. Germline lookup yields CDR1 ENHRY and CDR2 SYGVKD. Trimming shortened V by 5 bases and J by 5 bases, and 12 bases separated the two germline ends. This CDR3 spans 14 amino acids. CDR3 sequence (DNA): TGTGCCATCAGTCCGGCAGGCGGGAATGAAAAACTGTTTTTT. It encodes CAISPAGGNEKLFF.

This sequence joins TRBV6-5 and TRBJ1-4; D is unclear. V lost 4 bases to trimming and J lost 8 bases, with 14 bases between them. Per the germline V gene, CDR1 is MNHEY and CDR2 is SVGAGI. This CDR3 has 14 residues. The CDR3 coding sequence is TGTGCCAGCAGTTTTCAAGGGTGGTCGGAAAAACTGTTTTTT. Translation gives CASSFQGWSEKLFF.

This clone has a handful of counts. The chain has TRBV6-4 and TRBJ2-5, with 8 positions matching TRBD1. The V and J ends lost 6 bases and 13 bases, in that order; junction bases with no gene match: 7. The length of the CDR3 is 11 residues. Germline V gives CDR1 MRHNA, CDR2 SNTAGT. The CDR3 nucleotides are TGTGCCAGCAGGGGCAGGGGGCAGGGGTACTTC. This translates into CASRGRGQGYF.

The chain has TRBV30 and TRBJ1-5, with 9 nucleotides matching TRBD1. CDR3 size: 13 residues. The germline CDR1 and CDR2 sequences are GTSNPN and SVGIG (reference sequence). With V trimmed by 7 bases and J by 3 bases, 4 bases remained unmatched. As DNA, the CDR3 is TGTGCCTCTGGGACAGGGTTCAATCAGCCCCAGCATTTT. Its translation is CASGTGFNQPQHF.

V usage is TRBV7-2 and J usage is TRBJ2-7, with TRBD2 identical over 8 bases. The CDR3 sequence is 15 residues long. Looked up from germline, CDR1 is SGHTA and CDR2 is FQGNSA. J gave up 0 bases and V 5 bases, and 6 bases lay outside the gene matches. The chain's CDR3 is CASSHRTSSSYEQYF. The CDR3 DNA reads TGTGCCAGCAGCCACCGGACTAGCAGCTCCTACGAGCAGTACTTC.

The chain has TRBV6-1 and TRBJ1-2, with TRBD1 matching over 7 bases. Trimming removed 3 bases from V and 4 bases from J; junction bases left unmatched: 2. The germline V gene encodes CDR1 MNHNS and CDR2 SASEGT. The CDR3 runs to 13 residues. The CDR3 sequence is CASSEAGGYGYTF. The DNA for the CDR3 is TGTGCCAGCAGTGAGGCAGGGGGCTATGGCTACACCTTC.

V is TRBV11-2 and J is TRBJ1-5; 7 bases are a match to TRBD1. Germline-derived CDR1 and CDR2 are SGHAT and FQNNGV. The V gene end was trimmed by 1 base and the J gene end by 1 base; junction bases not matched to a gene: 1. This CDR3 is 15 amino acids long. The DNA of the CDR3 is TGTGCCAGCAGCTTAGGGGGACAGAGCAATCAGCCCCAGCATTTT. As protein: CASSLGGQSNQPQHF.

This chain connects TRBV5-1 to TRBJ1-3; TRBD1 might be the D (6 bases). Germline CDR1 and CDR2: SGHRS and YFSETQ. The CDR3 covers 16 residues. The V and J ends lost 0 bases and 4 bases respectively, with 14 bases between them. The CDR3 here is CASSLEPQGQGNTIYF. CDR3 coding DNA: TGCGCCAGCAGCTTGGAACCACAGGGTCAGGGAAACACCATATATTTT.

V is TRBV19 and J is TRBJ1-6; D remains unclear. The CDR3 spans 14 residues. CDR1 LNHDA and CDR2 SQIVND come from the germline V gene (reference sequence). Trimming removed 6 bases from V and 5 bases from J, with 11 bases in between. DNA of the CDR3: TGTGCCAGTAGCCTACGCACGGATAATTCACCCCTCCACTTT. Its translation is CASSLRTDNSPLHF.

The chain links TRBV9 to TRBJ2-7, with D tentatively TRBD2 (6 bases). Germline lookup yields CDR1 SGDLS and CDR2 YYNGEE. CDR3 length: 15 residues. Trimming took off 4 bases at V and 0 bases at J, with 14 bases between the two ends. The DNA for the CDR3 is TGTGCCAGCAGCCCCCAAGGAGGGTACTCCTACGAGCAGTACTTC. This translates into CASSPQGGYSYEQYF.

V and J are TRBV29-1 and TRBJ2-5; 11 bases fit TRBD2. Trimming at V came to 4 bases and at J to 1 base, leaving 5 bases not matched to a gene. The length of the CDR3 is 15 residues. Germline V lookup: CDR1 SQVTM, CDR2 ANQGSEA. CDR3 region: CSVGLTSGTQETQYF. The CDR3 region has the DNA TGCAGCGTTGGGCTGACTAGCGGGACCCAAGAGACCCAGTACTTC.

This chain joins TRBV19 and TRBJ1-6; 7 positions agree with TRBD1. J lost 9 bases, V lost 7 bases, and 9 bases had no gene match. The CDR3 covers 14 residues. CDR1 and CDR2 (germline): LNHDA, SQIVND (reference sequence). CDR3 amino acids: CASTSGGSFSPLHF. In DNA form, the CDR3 reads TGTGCCAGTACCTCAGGGGGATCGTTTTCACCCCTCCACTTT.

This rearrangement joins TRBV30 to TRBJ2-7, with D maybe TRBD1 (6 bases). This CDR3 has 17 amino acids. CDR1 is GTSNPN and CDR2 is SVGIG in the germline V gene (reference sequence). Trimming stripped 2 bases from V and 3 bases from J, with 23 bases between. The CDR3 sequence is CAWSFIIRDRTHYEQYF. The CDR3 nucleotides are TGTGCCTGGAGTTTTATTATCCGTGACAGGACACACTACGAGCAGTACTTC.

This clone was observed a single time. This chain connects TRBV5-1 to TRBJ2-3, with 7 bases aligning to TRBD2. The germline CDR1 and CDR2 sequences are SGHRS and YFSETQ. V shed 7 bases, J shed 0 bases, and the junction held 8 bases outside the gene matches. CDR3 length: 15 residues. The CDR3 DNA reads TGCGCCAGCTCCCGAGCGGGAAAAAGCACAGATACGCAGTATTTT. Translated, it gives CASSRAGKSTDTQYF.

The V and J genes are TRBV28 and TRBJ2-1; possibly TRBD2 for D (6 bases). Trimming stripped 7 bases from V and 8 bases from J, with 15 bases between. The germline gives CDR1 MDHEN, CDR2 SYDVKM. CDR3 length equals 13 residues. Here the CDR3 DNA reads TGTGCCAGCACCGCGGGATGGTTCGATGAGCAGTTCTTC. Its protein is CASTAGWFDEQFF.

This chain uses TRBV19 with TRBJ1-1; no definite D call. The CDR3 has 13 residues. Between the trimmed V and J ends, which lost 6 bases and 1 base, there was a span of 9 bases. Germline CDR1 LNHDA, CDR2 SQIVND (reference sequence). The CDR3 sequence is CASSPTSNTEAFF. As DNA, the CDR3 is TGTGCCAGTAGCCCTACATCGAACACTGAAGCTTTCTTT.

This chain links TRBV14 with TRBJ2-1, with 8 bases lining up with TRBD1. This CDR3 has 22 amino acids. V trimming: 4 bases; J trimming: 4 bases; junction bases outside the gene matches: 27. Looked up from germline, CDR1 is SGHDN and CDR2 is FVKESK. In DNA form, the CDR3 reads TGTGCCAGCAGCCTATACATTTTTGTGGACAGGGAACACCCATATACATACAATGAGCAGTTCTTC. Its protein is CASSLYIFVDREHPYTYNEQFF. Combining the CDR3 with reference TRBV14 and TRBJ2-1 gives the whole variable domain EAGVTQFPSHSVIEKGQTVTLRCDPISGHDNLYWYRRVMGKEIKFLLHFVKESKQDESGMPNNRFLAERTGGTYSTLKVQPAELEDSGVYFCASSLYIFVDREHPYTYNEQFFGPGTRLTVL.

The CDR3 spells CASSNAGGPWEKLFF. The DNA of the CDR3 is TGCGCCAGCAGCAATGCAGGGGGGCCTTGGGAAAAACTGTTTTTT. V and J are TRBV5-1 and TRBJ1-4; TRBD1 aligns across 7 bases. The CDR3 is 15 amino acids. CDR1 SGHRS and CDR2 YFSETQ come from the germline V gene. V was clipped by 4 bases and J by 8 bases; unmatched bases: 11.

The genes are TRBV3-1 (or the pseudogene TRBV3-2) and TRBJ2-7; possibly TRBD1 for D (5 bases). The CDR3 is 12 amino acids. Trimming took 0 bases from V and 7 from J, leaving 7 bases between them. From germline, CDR1 is LGHDT and CDR2 YNNKEL (reference sequence). The CDR3 DNA reads as TGTGCCAGCAGCCAAGATCCAGGGGAGCAGTACTTC. Translated: CASSQDPGEQYF.

The sample holds a few counts of this clone. The rearrangement uses TRBV6-5 and TRBJ1-6; possible D gene TRBD1, 6 bases. This CDR3 region has 13 residues. Germline lookup yields CDR1 MNHEY and CDR2 SVGAGI. V dropped 8 bases and J dropped 7 bases, with 12 bases sitting between them. CDR3 residues: CASRQELNSPLHF. In nucleotides, the CDR3 is TGTGCCAGCCGACAGGAGCTGAATTCACCCCTCCACTTT.